The rows below give T cell receptor beta chains drawn from one sample of a study of regulatory T cells in long-lasting Graves disease. TCRdb re-called the multiplex PCR reads with MiXCR, one entry per CDR3 protein. The table lists 550,000 to 650,000 distinct CDR3 sequences, about 15% of them singletons, with more than 10% in the top ten. A further study also used this sample, focusing on T cells in Graves' hyperthyroidism and ophthalmopathy.

The input for sequencing was peripheral blood mononuclear cells (PBMCs), taken at new diagnosis, from a patient treated with antithyroid drugs. These TCRs come from a man between 18 and 29 years old with Graves disease. Both conserved end residues are part of each CDR3. D genes are given only for firm matches. Rows give clone size only sometimes, using once, few, many, or a class for an expanded clone.

CDR3nt: TGTGCCTGGAGACCCTCTGGGGCCAACGTCCTGACTTTC; CDR3aa: CAWRPSGANVLTF; d_gene: -; v_gene: TRBV30; len: 13; abundance: -; j_gene: TRBJ2-6
CDR3nt: TGCAGTGCTAGAGATGGGCCGAAGGGGCCCAGCTCCCTCGAGCAGTACTTC; CDR3aa: CSARDGPKGPSSLEQYF; d_gene: -; v_gene: TRBV20-1; len: 17; abundance: -; j_gene: TRBJ2-7
CDR3nt: TGTGCCAGCAGCCCGAGAATCGGACAGGCCTCCTACGAGCAGTACTTC; CDR3aa: CASSPRIGQASYEQYF; d_gene: TRBD1; v_gene: TRBV7-9; len: 16; abundance: many; j_gene: TRBJ2-7
CDR3nt: TGTGCCAGCTCACCATCGACAGGCGGCCCTGGAAACACCATATATTTT; CDR3aa: CASSPSTGGPGNTIYF; d_gene: -; v_gene: TRBV18; len: 16; abundance: many; j_gene: TRBJ1-3
CDR3nt: TGTGCCAGCAGTTCCGGGACAGGGCCCTACGAGCAGTACTTC; CDR3aa: CASSSGTGPYEQYF; d_gene: TRBD1; v_gene: TRBV6-5; len: 14; abundance: many; j_gene: TRBJ2-7
CDR3nt: TGCAGTAATTCAGGGGTCCTCATCACAGATACGCAGTATTTT; CDR3aa: CSNSGVLITDTQYF; d_gene: -; v_gene: TRBV20-1; len: 14; abundance: many; j_gene: TRBJ2-3
CDR3nt: TGTGCCAGCAGCTTCGCCCGAGGGGAGCAGTACTTC; CDR3aa: CASSFARGEQYF; d_gene: -; v_gene: TRBV7-6; len: 12; abundance: -; j_gene: TRBJ2-7
CDR3nt: TGTGCCAGCAGCCTAGACCCGGCAACTAATGAAAAACTGTTTTTT; CDR3aa: CASSLDPATNEKLFF; d_gene: -; v_gene: TRBV7-6; len: 15; abundance: -; j_gene: TRBJ1-4
CDR3nt: TGTGCCAGCAGTGTACAGGGCTGGGTCAATCAGCCCCAGCATTTT; CDR3aa: CASSVQGWVNQPQHF; d_gene: -; v_gene: TRBV27; len: 15; abundance: few; j_gene: TRBJ1-5
CDR3nt: TGTGCCACCAGTAATCCGGGACTAGCGGGGGATATAGCCAAAAACATTCAGTACTTC; CDR3aa: CATSNPGLAGDIAKNIQYF; d_gene: TRBD2; v_gene: TRBV15; len: 19; abundance: few; j_gene: TRBJ2-4
CDR3nt: TGCAGTGCTAGAGCACCTAGCGGGACCTACGAGCAGTACTTC; CDR3aa: CSARAPSGTYEQYF; d_gene: TRBD2; v_gene: TRBV20-1; len: 14; abundance: -; j_gene: TRBJ2-7
CDR3nt: TGTGCCAGCAGCTTACCCAGATGGCAGCGGGAGTTCGGTGAGCAGTTCTTC; CDR3aa: CASSLPRWQREFGEQFF; d_gene: TRBD2; v_gene: TRBV11-1; len: 17; abundance: -; j_gene: TRBJ2-1
CDR3nt: TGTGCCAGCAGGATTACAGGGGGGAAAACTGAAGCTTTCTTT; CDR3aa: CASRITGGKTEAFF; d_gene: TRBD1; v_gene: TRBV28; len: 14; abundance: many; j_gene: TRBJ1-1
CDR3nt: TGTGCCAGTAGTATTAGGAGGCGAGCCGGGGAGCTGTTTTTT; CDR3aa: CASSIRRRAGELFF; d_gene: -; v_gene: TRBV19; len: 14; abundance: -; j_gene: TRBJ2-2
CDR3nt: TGTGCCAGCAGTTACCCGCGACTAGCGGGAGGGCCTAATGAGCAGTTCTTC; CDR3aa: CASSYPRLAGGPNEQFF; d_gene: TRBD2; v_gene: TRBV27; len: 17; abundance: many; j_gene: TRBJ2-1
CDR3nt: TGTGCCAGCAGTTCCTATAGGGATACGCAGTATTTT; CDR3aa: CASSSYRDTQYF; d_gene: -; v_gene: TRBV28; len: 12; abundance: many; j_gene: TRBJ2-3
CDR3nt: TGTGCCAGCACGGAGGGATGGACCGGGGAGCTGTTTTTT; CDR3aa: CASTEGWTGELFF; d_gene: -; v_gene: TRBV28; len: 13; abundance: -; j_gene: TRBJ2-2
CDR3nt: TGTGCCAGCAGTTTCGGCGTACGGACGCAAGAGACCCAGTACTTC; CDR3aa: CASSFGVRTQETQYF; d_gene: -; v_gene: TRBV12-3/TRBV12-4; len: 15; abundance: many; j_gene: TRBJ2-5
CDR3nt: TGTGCCACCAGTGATACCCGAATTTCCTACAATGAGCAGTACTTC; CDR3aa: CATSDTRISYNEQYF; d_gene: -; v_gene: TRBV24-1; len: 15; abundance: -; j_gene: TRBJ2-5
CDR3nt: TGTGCCAGCAGTTTACGAAGGGACAGTTATGGCTACACCTTC; CDR3aa: CASSLRRDSYGYTF; d_gene: TRBD1; v_gene: TRBV12-3/TRBV12-4; len: 14; abundance: many; j_gene: TRBJ1-2
CDR3nt: TGTGCCAGCTCACCTGAACAGGCGGGAACCGGGGAGCTGTTTTTT; CDR3aa: CASSPEQAGTGELFF; d_gene: -; v_gene: TRBV18; len: 15; abundance: few; j_gene: TRBJ2-2
CDR3nt: TGTGCCAGCGTGCGGGACAGATACTCTGGAAACACCATATATTTT; CDR3aa: CASVRDRYSGNTIYF; d_gene: TRBD1; v_gene: TRBV6-1; len: 15; abundance: -; j_gene: TRBJ1-3
CDR3nt: TGTGCCAGCACTACCGACCCGAGGGGATGGCAGTACTTC; CDR3aa: CASTTDPRGWQYF; d_gene: -; v_gene: TRBV27; len: 13; abundance: many; j_gene: TRBJ2-7
CDR3nt: TGTGCCAGCAGCGTAGAAGTAGGGGGAAAACTGTTTTTT; CDR3aa: CASSVEVGGKLFF; d_gene: -; v_gene: TRBV9; len: 13; abundance: -; j_gene: TRBJ1-4
CDR3nt: TGTGCCAGTTCCCAAAGCCTCACTAGTATACATGAGCAGTTCTTC; CDR3aa: CASSQSLTSIHEQFF; d_gene: -; v_gene: TRBV6-2/TRBV6-3; len: 15; abundance: few; j_gene: TRBJ2-1
CDR3nt: TGTGCCAGCAGCTCGCCGTCACCCCTCCACTTT; CDR3aa: CASSSPSPLHF; d_gene: -; v_gene: TRBV5-8; len: 11; abundance: few; j_gene: TRBJ1-6
CDR3nt: TGTGCCAGCAGTTTGGAGGGGGCAGTTGTATCGTTTGGCGGGAGCTCCTACAATGAGCAGTTCTTC; CDR3aa: CASSLEGAVVSFGGSSYNEQFF; d_gene: -; v_gene: TRBV28; len: 22; abundance: few; j_gene: TRBJ2-1